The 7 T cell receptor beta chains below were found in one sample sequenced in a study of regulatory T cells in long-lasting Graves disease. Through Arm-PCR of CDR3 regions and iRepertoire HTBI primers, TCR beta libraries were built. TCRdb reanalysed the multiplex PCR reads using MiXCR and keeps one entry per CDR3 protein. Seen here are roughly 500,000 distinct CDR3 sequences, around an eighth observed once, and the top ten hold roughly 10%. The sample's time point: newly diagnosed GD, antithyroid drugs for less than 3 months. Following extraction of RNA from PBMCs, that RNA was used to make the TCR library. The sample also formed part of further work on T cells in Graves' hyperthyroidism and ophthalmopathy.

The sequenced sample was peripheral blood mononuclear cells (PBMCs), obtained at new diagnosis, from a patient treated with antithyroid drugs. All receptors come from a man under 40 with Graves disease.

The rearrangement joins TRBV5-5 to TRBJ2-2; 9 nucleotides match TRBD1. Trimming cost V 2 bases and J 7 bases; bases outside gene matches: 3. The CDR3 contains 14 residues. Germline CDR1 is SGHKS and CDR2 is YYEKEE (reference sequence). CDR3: CASSFGTGSGELFF. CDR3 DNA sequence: TGTGCCAGCAGCTTCGGGACAGGGAGCGGGGAGCTGTTTTTT.

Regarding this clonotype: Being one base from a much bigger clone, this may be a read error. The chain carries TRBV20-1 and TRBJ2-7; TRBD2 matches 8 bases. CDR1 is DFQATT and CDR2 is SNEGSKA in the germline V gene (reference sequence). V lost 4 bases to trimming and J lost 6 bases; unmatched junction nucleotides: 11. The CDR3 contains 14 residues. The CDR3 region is CSATPFGTSCEQYF. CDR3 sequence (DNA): TGCAGTGCTACACCCTTCGGGACTAGTTGCGAGCAGTACTTC.

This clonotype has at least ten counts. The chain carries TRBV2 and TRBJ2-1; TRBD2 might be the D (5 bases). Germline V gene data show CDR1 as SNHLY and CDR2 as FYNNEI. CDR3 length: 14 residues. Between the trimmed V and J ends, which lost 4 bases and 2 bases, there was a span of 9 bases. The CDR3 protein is CASSAPGTYNEQFF. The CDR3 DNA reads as TGTGCCAGCAGTGCCCCGGGAACCTACAATGAGCAGTTCTTC.

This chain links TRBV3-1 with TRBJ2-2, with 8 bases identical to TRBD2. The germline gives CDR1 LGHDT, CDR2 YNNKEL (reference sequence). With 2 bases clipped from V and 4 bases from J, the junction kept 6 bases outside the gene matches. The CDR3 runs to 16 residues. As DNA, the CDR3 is TGTGCCAGCAGCCAAATGGTCCGGGGGGGCACCGGGGAGCTGTTTTTT. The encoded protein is CASSQMVRGGTGELFF.

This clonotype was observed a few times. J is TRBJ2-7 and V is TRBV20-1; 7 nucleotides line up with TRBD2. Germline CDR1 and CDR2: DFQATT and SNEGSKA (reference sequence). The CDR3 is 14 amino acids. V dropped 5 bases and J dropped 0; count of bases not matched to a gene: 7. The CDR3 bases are TGCAGTGCTCGGGGGGACGCGAGCTCCTACGAGCAGTACTTC. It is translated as CSARGDASSYEQYF.

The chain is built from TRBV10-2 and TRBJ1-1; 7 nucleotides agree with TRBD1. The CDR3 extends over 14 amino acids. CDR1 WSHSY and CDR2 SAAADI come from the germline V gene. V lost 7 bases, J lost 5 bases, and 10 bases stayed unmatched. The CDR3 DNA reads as TGCGCCAGCACCCTTACAGGGGAACGGACTGAAGCTTTCTTT. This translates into CASTLTGERTEAFF.

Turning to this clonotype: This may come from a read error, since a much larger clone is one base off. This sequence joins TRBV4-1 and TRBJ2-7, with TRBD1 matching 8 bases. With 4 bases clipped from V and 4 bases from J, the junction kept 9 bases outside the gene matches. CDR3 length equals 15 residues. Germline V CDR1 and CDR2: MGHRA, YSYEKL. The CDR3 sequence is CASSLTPGQAYEQYF. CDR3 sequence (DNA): TGCGCCAGCAGCCTAACCCCGGGACAGGCGTACGAGCAGTACTTC.